This T cell receptor (beta chain) appears in the sequencing data of a study of cytomegalovirus exposure and HLA in healthy donors. Worth noting for this clone: Its cognate antigen is unknown.

The CDR3 totals 13 residues. The V end was cut by 1 base, the J end by 7 bases, with 7 bases between. Per the germline V gene, CDR1 is SGHTA and CDR2 is FQGNSA. PCR was performed using 60 Vbeta and 13 Jbeta primers. This table comes from immunoSEQ multiplex PCR, and its TCRdb copy is limited to in-frame clones, with some not included. This sample has roughly 80,000 clones; under 80% occur once, and the top ten carry approximately 7%. Findings and limits, study-wide: In a later analysis, a genetic analysis reported fewer productive-TCR N-insertions in an Asian-associated ancestry cluster than the cohort average. A few CMV-associated chains were confirmed in vitro to be specific for CMV antigens. From TCR beta sequences, most subjects' HLA-A and HLA-B alleles were reportedly predicted accurately. TCR association rates varied by HLA locus in a later analysis, with DRB1 highest and HLA-C lowest.

The gene calls are TRBV7-2 and TRBJ2-2; D is undetermined. Sequenced material: PBMCs. This receptor was obtained from a woman aged 50 to 60 in good health and CMV-seropositive. For the CDR3, the DNA is TGTGCCAGCAGCTTAGGTCCGTTCGGGGAGCTGTTTTTT. Translated: CASSLGPFGELFF.